This T cell receptor (beta chain) was sequenced during a study of CD8 T cells in ankylosing spondylitis. By quantitative 5'-RACE with molecular barcodes, the TCR beta libraries were made. TCRdb independently ran MiXCR on the 5' RACE reads; one entry per CDR3 protein. This table has approximately 400,000 distinct CDR3 sequences, about a sixth appearing once. Study observations and caveats: Ankylosing spondylitis blood appeared to be characterized by a TCR beta motif of several highly homologous variants.

This clonotype has at least ten counts. The target antigen is unknown. The TCR sequence derives from a male donor with ankylosing spondylitis. Sequences were obtained from blood, either unsorted or a sorted T cell fraction (not recorded which).

The CDR3 spells CASSPPGERAKNIQYF. CDR3 nucleotide sequence: TGTGCCAGCTCACCACCGGGGGAACGCGCCAAAAACATTCAGTACTTC. The chain is built from TRBV18 and TRBJ2-4, with D perhaps given as TRBD1 or TRBD2 (5 bases each). CDR1 and CDR2 (germline): KGHSH, LQKENI. With 0 bases removed from V and 1 base from J, the gap between germline ends came to 10 bases. This CDR3 is 16 amino acids long.